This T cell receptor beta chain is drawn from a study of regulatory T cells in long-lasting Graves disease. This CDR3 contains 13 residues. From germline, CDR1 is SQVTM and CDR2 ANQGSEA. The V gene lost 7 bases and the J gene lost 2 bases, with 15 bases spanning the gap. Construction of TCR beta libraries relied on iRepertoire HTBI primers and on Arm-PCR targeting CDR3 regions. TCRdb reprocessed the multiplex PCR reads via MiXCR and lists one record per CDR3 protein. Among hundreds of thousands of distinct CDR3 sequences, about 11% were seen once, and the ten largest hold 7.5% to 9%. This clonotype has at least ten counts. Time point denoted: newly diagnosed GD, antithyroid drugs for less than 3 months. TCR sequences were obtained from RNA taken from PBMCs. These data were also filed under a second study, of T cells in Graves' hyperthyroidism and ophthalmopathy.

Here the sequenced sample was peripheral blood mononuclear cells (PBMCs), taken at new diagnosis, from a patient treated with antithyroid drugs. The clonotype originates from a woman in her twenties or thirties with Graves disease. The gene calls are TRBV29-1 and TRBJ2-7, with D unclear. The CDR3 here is CSALAGLAYEQYF. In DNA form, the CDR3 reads TGCAGCGCCCTGGCCGGCCTAGCCTACGAGCAGTACTTC.